This T cell receptor beta chain originates from a study of cytomegalovirus exposure and HLA in healthy donors. Study-wide points: The analysis excluded some indistinguishable V segments, including TRBV6-2 and TRBV6-3. Later examination showed HLA-associated TCR beta chains had greater clonal expansion than equally common others.

PCR amplification relied on 60 Vbeta primers (plus 13 Jbeta primers). The method was immunoSEQ multiplex PCR; TCRdb's version includes in-frame clones alone and lacks a portion of them. The table has 95,000 to 150,000 clones, about four fifths seen once. This CDR3 contains 13 residues. Germline values: CDR1 SGHDN, CDR2 FVKESK. Between the trimmed V and J ends, which lost 2 bases and 7 bases, there was a span of 11 bases. Unrecorded immune exposures were likely, despite nominal health at sampling. On this clone itself: What it recognizes is unknown.

The chain recombines TRBV14 with TRBJ1-2; D perhaps matches TRBD1 (6 bases). This clonotype was obtained from a man aged 35-49 years in good health and CMV-seronegative. The sample comprised PBMCs. In nucleotides, the CDR3 is TGTGCCAGCAGCCAACAGGGGAGGGGTGGCTACACCTTC. This translates into CASSQQGRGGYTF.